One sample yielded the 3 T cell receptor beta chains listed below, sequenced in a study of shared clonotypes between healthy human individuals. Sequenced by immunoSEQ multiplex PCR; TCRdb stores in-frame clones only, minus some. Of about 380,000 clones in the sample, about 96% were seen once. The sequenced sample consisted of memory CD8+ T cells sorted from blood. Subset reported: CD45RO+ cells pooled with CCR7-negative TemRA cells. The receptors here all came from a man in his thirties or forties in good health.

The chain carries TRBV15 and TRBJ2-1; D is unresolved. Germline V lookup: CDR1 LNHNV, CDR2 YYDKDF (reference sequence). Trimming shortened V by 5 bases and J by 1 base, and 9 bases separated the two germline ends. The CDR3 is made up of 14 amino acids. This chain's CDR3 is CATSGLRSYNEQFF. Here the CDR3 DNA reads TGTGCCACCAGCGGGCTTAGGTCCTACAATGAGCAGTTCTTC.

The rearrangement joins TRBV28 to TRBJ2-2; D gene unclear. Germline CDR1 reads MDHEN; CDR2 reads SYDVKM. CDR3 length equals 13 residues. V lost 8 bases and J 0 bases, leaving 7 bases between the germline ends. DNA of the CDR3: TGTGCCAGCTTCGGCGCGAACACCGGGGAGCTGTTTTTT. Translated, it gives CASFGANTGELFF.

The CDR3 loop is CASSLVRGSGTDTQYF. CDR3 bases: TGTGCCAGCAGCTTGGTTCGGGGAAGTGGCACAGATACGCAGTATTTT. The chain combines TRBV5-4 with TRBJ2-3, with D tentatively TRBD2 (5 bases). Germline V CDR1 and CDR2: SGHNT, YYREEE (reference sequence). The CDR3 spans 16 residues. V shed 0 bases and J shed 1 base, with 12 bases lying between them.